This T cell receptor beta chain was captured in a study of blood T cell repertoires in COVID-19. Study context: The study drew acute and convalescent COVID-19 samples from the United States, Italy and Spain. PBMCs, B-cell-depleted T cells, or T cells were the source of the cDNA or gDNA that made up the material.

In the authors' methods: For nucleated cells, counts were estimated from reference gene primer amplification. Repertoires were generated with immunoSEQ multiplex PCR, while TCRdb's copy carries only in-frame clones and drops some. V, J and clone size derive from that table, while D and trimming were established from the DNA sequence. The sample consists of 90,000 to 120,000 clones, around 89% of them appearing once. Germline V CDR1 and CDR2: SGHDN, FVKESK. V lost 7 bases and J 3 bases, leaving 18 bases between the germline ends. The CDR3 is made up of 15 amino acids. The chain couples TRBV14 to TRBJ1-1; D is perhaps TRBD1 (6 bases). The TCR sequence derives from a man in his forties with active or convalescent COVID-19. The specimen was peripheral blood. The CDR3 here is CASKPLGGAYTEAFF. The CDR3 bases are TGTGCCAGCAAGCCTTTGGGGGGGGCTTACACTGAAGCTTTCTTT.